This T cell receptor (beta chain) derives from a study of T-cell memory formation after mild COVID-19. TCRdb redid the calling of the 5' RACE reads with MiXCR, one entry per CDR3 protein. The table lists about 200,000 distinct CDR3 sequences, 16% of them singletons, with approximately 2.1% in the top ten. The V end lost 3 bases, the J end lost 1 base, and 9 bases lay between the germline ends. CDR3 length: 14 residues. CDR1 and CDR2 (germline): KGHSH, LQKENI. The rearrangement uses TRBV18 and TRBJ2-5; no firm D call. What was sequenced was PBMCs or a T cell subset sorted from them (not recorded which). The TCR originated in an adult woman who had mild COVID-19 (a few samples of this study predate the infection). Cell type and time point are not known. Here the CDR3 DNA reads TGTGCCAGCTCACCGACTGAACCCCAAGAGACCCAGTACTTC. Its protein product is CASSPTEPQETQYF. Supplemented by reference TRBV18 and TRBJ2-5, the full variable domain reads NAGVMQNPRHLVRRRGQEARLRCSPMKGHSHVYWYRQLPEEGLKFMVYLQKENIIDESGMPKERFSAEFPKEGPSILRIQQVVRGDSAAYFCASSPTEPQETQYFGPGTRLLVL.